This T cell receptor (beta chain) appears in the sequencing data of a study of blood T cell repertoires in COVID-19. This CDR3 is built from 15 residues. Germline CDR1 SGDLS, CDR2 YYNGEE. V dropped 4 bases and J dropped 2; count of bases not matched to a gene: 8. This table comes from immunoSEQ multiplex PCR, and its TCRdb copy is limited to in-frame clones, with some not included. Of roughly 84,000 clones listed, approximately 81% are singletons. Source material: peripheral blood. This receptor was identified in a woman aged 80 or over with acute or convalescent COVID-19. V is TRBV9 and J is TRBJ1-2, with 7 bases identical to TRBD1. The CDR3 DNA is TGTGCCAGCAGCAACCTTCAGACAGGGAACTATGGCTACACCTTC. Translating it yields CASSNLQTGNYGYTF.